This T cell receptor beta chain was recovered during a study of blood T cell repertoires in COVID-19. About the research overall: Researchers got acute and convalescent COVID-19 samples from the United States, Italy and Spain. T cells, B-cell-depleted T cells, or PBMCs provided the cDNA or gDNA that served as material.

This CDR3 has 13 amino acids. The germline V gene encodes CDR1 MDHEN and CDR2 SYDVKM. Trimming took 9 bases from V and 4 from J; bases not matched to a gene: 6. TCRdb's table, derived via immunoSEQ multiplex PCR, lists solely in-frame clones and lacks some. Of some 240,000 clones in the sample, roughly 89% are singletons; the top ten hold 3.5% to 5%. Sequenced input: peripheral blood. The J gene is TRBJ1-5, the V gene TRBV28; 7 bases fit TRBD1. The receptor was isolated from a woman aged 40 to 50 who had recovered from COVID-19. CDR3 in DNA: TGTGCCAGTTCCGGGACAGCAAATCAGCCCCAGCATTTT. Translation: CASSGTANQPQHF. Based on the CDR3 plus reference TRBV28 and TRBJ1-5, the full variable domain is DVKVTQSSRYLVKRTGEKVFLECVQDMDHENMFWYRQDPGLGLRLIYFSYDVKMKEKGDIPEGYSVSREKKERFSLILESASTNQTSMYLCASSGTANQPQHFGDGTRLSIL.